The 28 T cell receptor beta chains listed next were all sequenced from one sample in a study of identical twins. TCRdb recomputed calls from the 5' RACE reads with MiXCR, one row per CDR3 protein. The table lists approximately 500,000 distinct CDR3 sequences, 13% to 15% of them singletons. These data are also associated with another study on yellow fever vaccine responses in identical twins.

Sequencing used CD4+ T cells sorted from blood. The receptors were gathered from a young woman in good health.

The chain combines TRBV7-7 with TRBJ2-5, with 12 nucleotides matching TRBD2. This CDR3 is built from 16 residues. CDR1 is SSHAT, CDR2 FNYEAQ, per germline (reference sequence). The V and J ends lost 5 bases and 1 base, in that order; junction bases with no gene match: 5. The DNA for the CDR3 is TGTGCCAGCAGCCCAACTAGCGGGGGGCCCCAAGAGACCCAGTACTTC. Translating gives CASSPTSGGPQETQYF.

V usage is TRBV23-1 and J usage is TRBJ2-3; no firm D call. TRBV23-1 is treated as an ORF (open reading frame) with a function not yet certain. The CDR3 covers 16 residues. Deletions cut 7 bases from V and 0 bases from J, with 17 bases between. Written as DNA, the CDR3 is TGCGCCAGCATCACCCACATGGCGGTTAGCACAGATACGCAGTATTTT. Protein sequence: CASITHMAVSTDTQYF.

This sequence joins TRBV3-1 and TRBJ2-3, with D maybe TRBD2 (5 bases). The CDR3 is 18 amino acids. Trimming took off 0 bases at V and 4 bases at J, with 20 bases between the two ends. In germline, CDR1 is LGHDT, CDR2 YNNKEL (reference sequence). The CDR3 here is CASSQEVTTPTGSDTQYF. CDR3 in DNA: TGTGCCAGCAGCCAAGAGGTGACTACCCCAACTGGCTCAGATACGCAGTATTTT.

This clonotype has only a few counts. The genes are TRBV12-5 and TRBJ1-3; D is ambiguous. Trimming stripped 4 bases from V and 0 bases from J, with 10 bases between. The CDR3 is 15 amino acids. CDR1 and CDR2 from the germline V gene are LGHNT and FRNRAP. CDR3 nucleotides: TGTGCTAGTGGTTACAGCCAATCCTCTGGAAACACCATATATTTT. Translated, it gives CASGYSQSSGNTIYF.

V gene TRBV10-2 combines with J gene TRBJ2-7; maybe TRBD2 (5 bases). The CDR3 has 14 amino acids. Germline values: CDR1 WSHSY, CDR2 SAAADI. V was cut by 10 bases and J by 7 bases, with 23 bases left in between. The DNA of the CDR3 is TGCGCCACCGTCGGGCGAAAGAGGACTGGGGAGCAGTACGTC. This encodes CATVGRKRTGEQYV.

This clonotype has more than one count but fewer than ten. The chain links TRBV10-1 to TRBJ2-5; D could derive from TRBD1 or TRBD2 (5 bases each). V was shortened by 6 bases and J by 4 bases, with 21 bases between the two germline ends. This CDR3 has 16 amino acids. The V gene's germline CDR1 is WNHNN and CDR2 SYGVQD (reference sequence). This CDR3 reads CASSELRGPGRETQYF. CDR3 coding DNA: TGCGCCAGCAGCGAACTCCGGGGCCCCGGACGAGAGACCCAGTACTTC.

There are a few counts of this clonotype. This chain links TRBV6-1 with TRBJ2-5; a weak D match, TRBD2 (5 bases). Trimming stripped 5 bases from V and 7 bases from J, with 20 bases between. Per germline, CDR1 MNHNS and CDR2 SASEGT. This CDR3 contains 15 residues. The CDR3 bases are TGTGCCAGCAGTCGCGGGTTAAGGGATTCGGGGACCCAGTACTTC. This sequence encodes CASSRGLRDSGTQYF.

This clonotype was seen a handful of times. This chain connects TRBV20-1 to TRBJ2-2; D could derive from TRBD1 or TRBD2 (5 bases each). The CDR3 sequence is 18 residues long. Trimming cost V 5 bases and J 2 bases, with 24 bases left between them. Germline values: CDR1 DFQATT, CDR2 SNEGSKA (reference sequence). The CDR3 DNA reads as TGCAGTGCTTCACTCCCGGTCCGGGACCTTTCCAACACCGGGGAGCTGTTTTTT. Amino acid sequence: CSASLPVRDLSNTGELFF.

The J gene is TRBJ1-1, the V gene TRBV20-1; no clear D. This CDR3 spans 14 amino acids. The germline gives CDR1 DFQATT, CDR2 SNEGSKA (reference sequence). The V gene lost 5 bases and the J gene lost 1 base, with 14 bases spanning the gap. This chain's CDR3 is CSALAAYGNTEAFF. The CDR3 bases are TGCAGTGCTCTAGCGGCTTACGGGAACACTGAAGCTTTCTTT.

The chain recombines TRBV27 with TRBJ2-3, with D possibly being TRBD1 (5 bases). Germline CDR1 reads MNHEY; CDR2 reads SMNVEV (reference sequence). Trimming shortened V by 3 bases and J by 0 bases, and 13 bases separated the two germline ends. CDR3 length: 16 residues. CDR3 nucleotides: TGTGCCAGCAGTTTGGGGCTGGGGTCTAGCACAGATACGCAGTATTTT. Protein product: CASSLGLGSSTDTQYF.

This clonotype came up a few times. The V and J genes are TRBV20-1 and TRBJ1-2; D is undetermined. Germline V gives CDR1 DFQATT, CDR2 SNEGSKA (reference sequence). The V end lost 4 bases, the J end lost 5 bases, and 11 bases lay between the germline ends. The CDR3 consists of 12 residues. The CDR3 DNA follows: TGCAGTGCTATATTGGGCGATTATGGCTACACCTTC. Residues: CSAILGDYGYTF.

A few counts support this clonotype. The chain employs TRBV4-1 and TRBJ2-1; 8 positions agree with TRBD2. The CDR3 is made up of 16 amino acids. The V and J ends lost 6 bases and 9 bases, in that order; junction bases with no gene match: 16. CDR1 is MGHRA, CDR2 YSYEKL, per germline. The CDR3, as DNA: TGCGCCAGCAGTCGAGACCAAGCGGGAGTAGGGACTGAGCAGTTCTTC. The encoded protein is CASSRDQAGVGTEQFF.

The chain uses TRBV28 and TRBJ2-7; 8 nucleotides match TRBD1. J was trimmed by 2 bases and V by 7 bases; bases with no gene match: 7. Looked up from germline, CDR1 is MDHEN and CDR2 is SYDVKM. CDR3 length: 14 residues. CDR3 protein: CASNDRGFPYEQYF. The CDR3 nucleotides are TGTGCCAGCAATGACAGGGGTTTCCCCTACGAGCAGTACTTC.

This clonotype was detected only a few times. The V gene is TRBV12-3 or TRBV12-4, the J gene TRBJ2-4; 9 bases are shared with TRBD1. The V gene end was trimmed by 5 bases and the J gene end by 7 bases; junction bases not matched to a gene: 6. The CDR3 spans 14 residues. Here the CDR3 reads CASSLGQGQNIQYF. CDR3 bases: TGTGCCAGCAGTCTTGGACAGGGGCAGAACATTCAGTACTTC.

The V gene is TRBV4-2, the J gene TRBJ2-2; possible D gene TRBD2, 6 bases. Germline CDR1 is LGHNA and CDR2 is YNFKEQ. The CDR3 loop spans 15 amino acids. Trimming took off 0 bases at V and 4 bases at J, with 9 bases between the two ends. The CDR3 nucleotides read TGTGCCAGCAGCCAAGATTCTAGCGCCACCGGGGAGCTGTTTTTT. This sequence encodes CASSQDSSATGELFF.

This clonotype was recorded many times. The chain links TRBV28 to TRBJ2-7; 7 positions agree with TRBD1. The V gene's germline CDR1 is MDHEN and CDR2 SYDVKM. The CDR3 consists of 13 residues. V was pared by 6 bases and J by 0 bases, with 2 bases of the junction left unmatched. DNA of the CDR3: TGTGCCAGCAGCCGGGACAGCTCCTACGAGCAGTACTTC. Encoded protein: CASSRDSSYEQYF.

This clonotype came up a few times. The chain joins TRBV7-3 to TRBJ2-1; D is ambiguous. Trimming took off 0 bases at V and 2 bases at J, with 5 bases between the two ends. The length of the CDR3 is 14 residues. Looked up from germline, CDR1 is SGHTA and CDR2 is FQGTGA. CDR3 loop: CASSLTPPYNEQFF. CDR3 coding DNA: TGTGCCAGCAGCTTAACCCCCCCCTACAATGAGCAGTTCTTC.

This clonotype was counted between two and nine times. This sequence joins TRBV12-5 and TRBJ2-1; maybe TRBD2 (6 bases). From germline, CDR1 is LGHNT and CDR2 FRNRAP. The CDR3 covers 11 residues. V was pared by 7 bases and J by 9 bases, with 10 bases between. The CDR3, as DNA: TGTGCTAGTGCCCGACTAGTTGAGCAGTTCTTC. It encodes CASARLVEQFF.

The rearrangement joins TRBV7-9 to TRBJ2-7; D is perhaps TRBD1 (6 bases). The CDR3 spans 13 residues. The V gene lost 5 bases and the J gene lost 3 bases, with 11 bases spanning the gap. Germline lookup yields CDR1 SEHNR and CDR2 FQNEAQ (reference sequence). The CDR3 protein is CASSTRQVYEQYF. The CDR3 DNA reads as TGTGCCAGCAGCACCCGACAGGTCTACGAGCAGTACTTC.

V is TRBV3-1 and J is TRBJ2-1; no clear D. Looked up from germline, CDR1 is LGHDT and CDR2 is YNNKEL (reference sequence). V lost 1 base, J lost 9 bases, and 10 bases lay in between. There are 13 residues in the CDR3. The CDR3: CASSQGRTSEQFF. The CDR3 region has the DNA TGTGCCAGCAGCCAAGGGAGAACGAGTGAGCAGTTCTTC.

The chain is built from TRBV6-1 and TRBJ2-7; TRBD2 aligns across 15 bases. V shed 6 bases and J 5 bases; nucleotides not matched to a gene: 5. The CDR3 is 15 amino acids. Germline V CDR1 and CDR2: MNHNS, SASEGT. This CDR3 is CASSQGTSGRNEQYF. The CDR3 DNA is TGTGCCAGCAGCCAAGGGACTAGCGGGAGGAACGAGCAGTACTTC.

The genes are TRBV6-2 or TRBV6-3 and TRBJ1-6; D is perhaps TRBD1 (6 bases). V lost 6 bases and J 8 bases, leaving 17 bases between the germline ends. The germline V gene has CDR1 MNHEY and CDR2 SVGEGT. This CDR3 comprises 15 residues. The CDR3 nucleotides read TGTGCCAGCAGGGACAGCAAATGGATCGATTCACCCCTCCACTTT. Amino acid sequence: CASRDSKWIDSPLHF.

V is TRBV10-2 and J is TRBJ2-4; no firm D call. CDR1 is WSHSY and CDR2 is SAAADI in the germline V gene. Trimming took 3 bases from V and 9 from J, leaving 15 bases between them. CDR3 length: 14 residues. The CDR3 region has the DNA TGCGCCAGCAGTGATCCCTCGAAGGGTACCATTCAGTACTTC. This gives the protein CASSDPSKGTIQYF.

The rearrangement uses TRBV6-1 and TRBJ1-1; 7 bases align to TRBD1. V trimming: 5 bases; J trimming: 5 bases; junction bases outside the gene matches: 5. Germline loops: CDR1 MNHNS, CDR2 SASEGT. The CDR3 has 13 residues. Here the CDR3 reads CASSTGQVTEAFF. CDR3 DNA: TGTGCCAGCAGTACAGGACAGGTTACTGAAGCTTTCTTT.

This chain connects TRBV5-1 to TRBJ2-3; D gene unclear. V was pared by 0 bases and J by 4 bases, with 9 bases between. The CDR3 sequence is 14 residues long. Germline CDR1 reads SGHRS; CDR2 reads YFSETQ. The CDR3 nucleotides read TGCGCCAGCAGCTTGGTTCAATATGCAGATACGCAGTATTTT. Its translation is CASSLVQYADTQYF.

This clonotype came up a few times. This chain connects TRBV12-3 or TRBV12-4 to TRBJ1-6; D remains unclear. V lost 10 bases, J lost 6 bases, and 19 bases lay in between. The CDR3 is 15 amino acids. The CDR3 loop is CAIKHGRSVNSPLHF. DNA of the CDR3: TGTGCCATCAAGCACGGACGGTCTGTTAATTCACCCCTCCACTTT.

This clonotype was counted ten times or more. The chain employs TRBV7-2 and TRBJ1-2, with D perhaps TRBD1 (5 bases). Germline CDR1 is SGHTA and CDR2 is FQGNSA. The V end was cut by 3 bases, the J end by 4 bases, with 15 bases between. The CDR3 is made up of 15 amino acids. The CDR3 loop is CASSFSPTGGYGYTF. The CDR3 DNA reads TGTGCCAGCAGCTTCAGTCCCACAGGCGGCTATGGCTACACCTTC.

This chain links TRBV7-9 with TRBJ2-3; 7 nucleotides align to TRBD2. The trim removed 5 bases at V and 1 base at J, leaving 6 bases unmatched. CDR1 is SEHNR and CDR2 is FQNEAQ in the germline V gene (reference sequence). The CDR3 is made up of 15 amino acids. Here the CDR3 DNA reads TGTGCCAGCAGCCCTTTTCTAGCGGGCACAGATACGCAGTATTTT. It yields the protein CASSPFLAGTDTQYF.